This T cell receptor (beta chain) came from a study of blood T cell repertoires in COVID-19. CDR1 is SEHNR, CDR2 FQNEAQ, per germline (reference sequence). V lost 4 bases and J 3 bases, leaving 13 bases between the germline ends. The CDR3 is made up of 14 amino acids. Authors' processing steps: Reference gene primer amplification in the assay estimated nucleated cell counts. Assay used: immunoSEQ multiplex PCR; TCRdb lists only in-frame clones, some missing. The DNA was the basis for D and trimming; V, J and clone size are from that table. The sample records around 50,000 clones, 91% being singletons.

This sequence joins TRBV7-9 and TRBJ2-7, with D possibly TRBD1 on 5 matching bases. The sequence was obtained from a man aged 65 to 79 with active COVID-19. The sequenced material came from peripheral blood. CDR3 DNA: TGTGCCAGCAGCTCTTTCACAGACAGCTACGAGCAGTACTTC. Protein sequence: CASSSFTDSYEQYF. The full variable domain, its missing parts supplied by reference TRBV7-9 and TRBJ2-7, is DTGVSQNPRHKITKRGQNVTFRCDPISEHNRLYWYRQTLGQGPEFLTYFQNEAQLEKSRLLSDRFSAERPKGSFSTLEIQRTEQGDSAMYLCASSSFTDSYEQYFGPGTRLTVT.